The 23 T cell receptor beta chains presented below share a single source sample, sequenced in a study of blood T cell repertoires in COVID-19. Method: immunoSEQ multiplex PCR; TCRdb's copy keeps in-frame clones and lacks some. The table records some 140,000 clones, approximately 83% of them present only once. The sequenced material came from peripheral blood. Receptors originate from a woman aged 55-69 years with acute or convalescent COVID-19.

Notes on this clone: This same CDR3 is encoded by further DNA sequences in the sample. The gene calls are TRBV29-1 and TRBJ1-1; D is undetermined. The CDR3 totals 13 residues. Germline V lookup: CDR1 SQVTM, CDR2 ANQGSEA. Trimming took 3 bases from V and 0 from J, leaving 8 bases between them. The CDR3: CSVEPELNTEAFF. The CDR3 bases are TGCAGCGTTGAGCCCGAGTTGAACACTGAAGCTTTCTTT.

The chain carries TRBV19 and TRBJ1-5; no firm D call. Trimming removed 7 bases from V and 0 bases from J, with 19 bases in between. Germline lookup yields CDR1 LNHDA and CDR2 SQIVND (reference sequence). This CDR3 spans 17 amino acids. The CDR3 loop reads CASTAEDGRYSNQPQHF. DNA of the CDR3: TGTGCCAGTACTGCCGAAGACGGCAGGTATAGCAATCAGCCCCAGCATTTT.

This clone was seen just once. V gene TRBV24-1 combines with J gene TRBJ1-1, with 8 positions matching TRBD1. CDR1 KGHDR and CDR2 SFDVKD come from the germline V gene. J lost 4 bases, V lost 4 bases, and 1 base had no gene match. The CDR3 has 13 amino acids. The chain's CDR3 is CATSETGVTEAFF. DNA of the CDR3: TGTGCCACCAGTGAGACAGGGGTCACTGAAGCTTTCTTT.

The chain uses TRBV5-1 and TRBJ1-1; TRBD1 is a possible D gene (5 bases). V was clipped by 6 bases and J by 1 base, with 13 bases between them. Germline V gene data show CDR1 as SGHRS and CDR2 as YFSETQ. The CDR3 totals 14 residues. The CDR3 sequence is CASTPTVPNTEAFF. Here the CDR3 DNA reads TGCGCCAGCACCCCGACAGTGCCGAACACTGAAGCTTTCTTT.

This clone has a handful of counts. The V call is TRBV9, the J call TRBJ1-6; 8 bases map to TRBD1. The CDR3 is 14 residues long. Trimming removed 4 bases from V and 7 bases from J; junction bases left unmatched: 4. Germline V gene lookup returns CDR1 SGDLS and CDR2 YYNGEE. The DNA for the CDR3 is TGTGCCAGCAGCTGGGACAGGAGGAATTCACCCCTCCACTTT. Residues: CASSWDRRNSPLHF.

The genes are TRBV11-2 and TRBJ1-2; D is perhaps TRBD1 (5 bases). Germline lookup yields CDR1 SGHAT and CDR2 FQNNGV. The CDR3 has 17 residues. The germline V and J ends were trimmed by 3 bases and 4 bases, with 21 bases remaining between them. CDR3 coding DNA: TGTGCCAGCAGCTTTACAGGCGCAAGGGCCCTAACCTATGGCTACACCTTC. The encoded protein is CASSFTGARALTYGYTF.

This clone was seen at least ten times. The J gene is TRBJ1-5, the V gene TRBV30; D might be TRBD1 (5 bases). This CDR3 contains 15 residues. With 0 bases removed from V and 0 bases from J, the gap between germline ends came to 9 bases. Germline V gene lookup returns CDR1 GTSNPN and CDR2 SVGIG (reference sequence). The CDR3 reads CAWSVGRVSNQPQHF. The CDR3 region has the DNA TGTGCCTGGAGTGTTGGCAGGGTTAGCAATCAGCCCCAGCATTTT.

The CDR3 reads CASSPYTGDMSGYTF. As DNA, the CDR3 is TGTGCCAGCAGTCCGTATACAGGGGATATGTCGGGGTACACCTTC. This rearrangement joins TRBV28 to TRBJ1-2; 7 bases align to TRBD1. Germline loops: CDR1 MDHEN, CDR2 SYDVKM. This CDR3 has 15 amino acids. V was clipped by 5 bases and J by 11 bases; unmatched bases: 17.

The genes are TRBV5-1 and TRBJ2-5, with D uncertain. The CDR3 has 14 residues. Trimming stripped 4 bases from V and 4 bases from J, with 14 bases between. Germline lookup yields CDR1 SGHRS and CDR2 YFSETQ. The CDR3 region is CASSAVSAGETQYF. The CDR3 nucleotides read TGCGCCAGCAGCGCCGTGTCGGCAGGAGAGACCCAGTACTTC. Drawing the rest from reference TRBV5-1 and TRBJ2-5, the complete variable domain is KAGVTQTPRYLIKTRGQQVTLSCSPISGHRSVSWYQQTPGQGLQFLFEYFSETQRNKGNFPGRFSGRQFSNSRSEMNVSTLELGDSALYLCASSAVSAGETQYFGPGTRLLVL.

In its sample, this clone was seen once. The V gene is TRBV3-1 (or the pseudogene TRBV3-2), the J gene TRBJ1-2; TRBD1 agrees at 7 bases. This CDR3 has 14 residues. Unmatched junction bases numbered 4, after V lost 6 bases and J lost 0 bases. Germline CDR1 and CDR2: LGHDT and YNNKEL (reference sequence). The CDR3 region is CASRRQGTNYGYTF. The DNA of the CDR3 is TGTGCCAGCAGGAGACAGGGAACTAACTATGGCTACACCTTC.

The chain links TRBV23-1 to TRBJ2-5; TRBD2 agrees at 10 bases. TRBV23-1 carries the ORF label, with uncertain function. This CDR3 is built from 14 residues. V shed 7 bases, J shed 5 bases, and the junction held 7 bases outside the gene matches. The CDR3 here is CASIKRGGRETQYF. The CDR3 bases are TGCGCCAGCATTAAGCGGGGGGGCCGGGAGACCCAGTACTTC.

The chain is built from TRBV4-2 and TRBJ2-2; D may be TRBD2 (5 bases). Germline V gene lookup returns CDR1 LGHNA and CDR2 YNFKEQ. The CDR3 has 13 residues. The V gene lost 6 bases and the J gene lost 5 bases, with 10 bases spanning the gap. The CDR3 region is CASRFSGTGELFF. The DNA for the CDR3 is TGTGCCAGCAGGTTCAGCGGAACCGGGGAGCTGTTTTTT.

This chain joins TRBV19 and TRBJ1-5; weak D call: TRBD1 (6 bases). This CDR3 region has 14 residues. Trimming removed 4 bases from V and 6 bases from J, with 13 bases in between. From germline, CDR1 is LNHDA and CDR2 SQIVND (reference sequence). CDR3 nucleotide sequence: TGTGCCAGTAGTACCGGACAGCGGGGTCAGCCCCAGCATTTT. It specifies CASSTGQRGQPQHF.

This clone was counted between two and nine times. The CDR3 nucleotides are TGTGCCAGCAGCCCCCCGGGACAGGGTGAGGCCAAAAACATTCAGTACTTC. Protein product: CASSPPGQGEAKNIQYF. The rearrangement uses TRBV7-9 and TRBJ2-4, with 9 positions matching TRBD1. Trimming at V came to 5 bases and at J to 1 base, leaving 9 bases not matched to a gene. Germline assignment: CDR1 SEHNR and CDR2 FQNEAQ (reference sequence). The CDR3 sequence is 17 residues long.

This clone has only one observation. Written as DNA, the CDR3 is TGTGCCAGCTCCGACCAGGGACAGAACTATGGCTACACCTTC. Translated: CASSDQGQNYGYTF. The rearrangement links TRBV18 to TRBJ1-2; the match to TRBD1 covers 7 bases. With 6 bases clipped from V and 2 bases from J, the junction kept 6 bases outside the gene matches. Germline CDR1 reads KGHSH; CDR2 reads LQKENI. This CDR3 is 14 amino acids long.

V and J are TRBV5-1 and TRBJ1-5, with no clear D. Trimming stripped 0 bases from V and 4 bases from J, with 11 bases between. The length of the CDR3 is 15 residues. The V gene's germline CDR1 is SGHRS and CDR2 YFSETQ. The CDR3 reads CASSLDRGSNQPQHF. The CDR3 coding sequence is TGCGCCAGCAGCTTGGATCGGGGTTCTAATCAGCCCCAGCATTTT. The whole variable domain, remainder taken from reference TRBV5-1 and TRBJ1-5, is KAGVTQTPRYLIKTRGQQVTLSCSPISGHRSVSWYQQTPGQGLQFLFEYFSETQRNKGNFPGRFSGRQFSNSRSEMNVSTLELGDSALYLCASSLDRGSNQPQHFGDGTRLSIL.

The chain recombines TRBV19 with TRBJ1-5, with D uncertain. The CDR3 loop spans 14 amino acids. Trimming stripped 4 bases from V and 3 bases from J, with 10 bases between. Germline V gene lookup returns CDR1 LNHDA and CDR2 SQIVND (reference sequence). CDR3 region: CASSTFYFNQPQHF. The CDR3 bases are TGTGCCAGTAGTACCTTTTACTTCAATCAGCCCCAGCATTTT.

The sample holds a few counts of this clone. This rearrangement joins TRBV28 to TRBJ2-5, with 12 bases fitting TRBD2. CDR1 and CDR2 (germline): MDHEN, SYDVKM. The CDR3 consists of 16 residues. The J segment lost 4 bases and the V segment lost 8 bases, leaving 11 bases of the junction unmatched. CDR3 sequence (DNA): TGTGCCAGCCGAACTAGCGGGGGGTTCGAAGGAGAGACCCAGTACTTC. Protein: CASRTSGGFEGETQYF.

This chain connects TRBV30 to TRBJ2-1; no clear D. The V and J ends lost 3 bases and 4 bases respectively, with 7 bases between them. The CDR3 is made up of 12 amino acids. The germline gives CDR1 GTSNPN, CDR2 SVGIG (reference sequence). CDR3: CAWRFSYNEQFF. The CDR3 DNA reads as TGTGCCTGGAGGTTCAGTTACAATGAGCAGTTCTTC. Together with reference TRBV30 and TRBJ2-1, the CDR3 gives the full variable domain: SQTIHQWPATLVQPVGSPLSLECTVEGTSNPNLYWYRQAAGRGLQLLFYSVGIGQISSEVPQNLSASRPQDRQFILSSKKLLLSDSGFYLCAWRFSYNEQFFGPGTRLTVL.

The chain combines TRBV4-1 with TRBJ2-5; 10 bases are shared with TRBD1. Trimming at V came to 4 bases and at J to 5 bases, leaving 10 bases not matched to a gene. Looked up from germline, CDR1 is MGHRA and CDR2 is YSYEKL. This CDR3 is 16 amino acids long. The CDR3, as DNA: TGCGCCAGCAGCCTTACAGGGACAGGGGTATGGGAGACCCAGTACTTC. Translation gives CASSLTGTGVWETQYF.

The chain is built from TRBV19 and TRBJ1-5; D is uncertain. Trimming removed 2 bases at V and 7 bases at J, with 12 bases between. Per germline, CDR1 LNHDA and CDR2 SQIVND (reference sequence). The CDR3 loop spans 14 amino acids. The CDR3, as DNA: TGTGCCAGTAGTATAAAGGACGGGAACCAGCCCCAGCATTTT. The encoded protein is CASSIKDGNQPQHF. Complete variable domain (other parts from reference TRBV19 and TRBJ1-5): DGGITQSPKYLFRKEGQNVTLSCEQNLNHDAMYWYRQDPGQGLRLIYYSQIVNDFQKGDIAEGYSVSREKKESFPLTVTSAQKNPTAFYLCASSIKDGNQPQHFGDGTRLSIL.

V usage is TRBV24-1 and J usage is TRBJ2-2, with D possibly being TRBD1 (7 bases). Germline CDR1 is KGHDR and CDR2 is SFDVKD. V lost 7 bases and J lost 7, with 12 bases in between. This CDR3 region has 13 residues. The CDR3 DNA follows: TGTGCCACCAGGGGGGGACAGAACGGGGAGCTGTTTTTT. This encodes CATRGGQNGELFF.

The J gene is TRBJ1-3, the V gene TRBV7-4; a weak D match, TRBD1 (5 bases). The germline V gene has CDR1 SGHVT and CDR2 SQSDAQ. This CDR3 is built from 16 residues. Trimming stripped 1 base from V and 0 bases from J, with 10 bases between. The CDR3 is CASSLVARVSGNTIYF. The CDR3 region has the DNA TGTGCCAGCAGCTTAGTGGCCAGGGTCTCTGGAAACACCATATATTTT.